The TCR beta chain described here comes from a study of CD8+CD57+ T cells in acquired aplastic anemia. The overall study: Sorted CD4+ and CD8+ cells yielded DNA averaging around 3.5 ug.

Both TCR beta VDJ combination and CDR3 sequence profiling were carried out. Genomic DNA was the template for this profiling. Via MiXCR, TCRdb re-called the reads, giving one row per CDR3 protein. Of about 190,000 distinct CDR3 sequences listed, around 50% are singletons. Remarks on this clonotype: The antigen is not known.

Broader study findings: Researchers report that twenty-nine CD8+ CDR3 sequences appeared in both patients and controls.

The CDR3 runs to 17 residues. With 1 base clipped from V and 7 bases from J, the junction kept 12 bases outside the gene matches. Germline assignment: CDR1 LNHDA and CDR2 SQIVND (reference sequence). The TCR sequence derives from a human donor in good health, serving as a control. This rearrangement joins TRBV19 to TRBJ2-5; the match to TRBD2 covers 10 bases. Sequences were obtained from sorted CD4+, CD8+, or CD8+CD57+ T cells (not recorded which) from PBMCs. CDR3 nucleotides: TGTGCCAGTAGTATAGCAGGTGGGGCTAGCGGGAGCCTGACCCAGTACTTC. Translating it yields CASSIAGGASGSLTQYF.